One and the same sample provided the 19 T cell receptor beta chains below, sequenced in a study of CD8+CD57+ T cells in acquired aplastic anemia. Using genomic DNA as the template, TCR beta VDJ and CDR3 profiling was carried out. Using its own MiXCR run on the reads, TCRdb lists one record per CDR3 protein. The sample includes 350,000 to 450,000 distinct CDR3 sequences, approximately 70% of them seen just once. Sequenced material: sorted CD4+, CD8+, or CD8+CD57+ T cells (not recorded which) from PBMCs. All receptors derive from a human donor in good health, serving as a control.

This chain connects TRBV6-5 to TRBJ2-2, with a weak D call TRBD2 (5 bases). CDR1 is MNHEY and CDR2 is SVGAGI in the germline V gene. The length of the CDR3 is 14 residues. Trimming left V 2 bases short and J 4 bases short, with 8 bases between. The CDR3 coding sequence is TGTGCCAGCAGTTACCTTGGGAGCACCGGGGAGCTGTTTTTT. This gives the protein CASSYLGSTGELFF.

The rearrangement joins TRBV12-3 or TRBV12-4 to TRBJ1-3; 9 bases fit TRBD1. The V and J ends lost 5 bases and 3 bases, in that order; junction bases with no gene match: 8. The CDR3 is 16 amino acids. The CDR3 region is CASSPGTGNGGNTIYF. CDR3 in DNA: TGTGCCAGCAGTCCCGGGACAGGGAATGGTGGAAACACCATATATTTT.

The rearrangement uses TRBV4-3 and TRBJ2-1, with D perhaps TRBD1 (5 bases). This CDR3 spans 16 amino acids. The germline gives CDR1 LGHNA, CDR2 YSLEER. Trimming removed 4 bases from V and 5 bases from J, with 18 bases in between. Here the CDR3 reads CASSPRRQGWDNEQFF. The CDR3 DNA sequence: TGCGCCAGCAGCCCCCGAAGGCAGGGATGGGACAATGAGCAGTTCTTC.

The rearrangement joins TRBV7-4 to TRBJ1-2; no definite D call. Germline values: CDR1 SGHVT, CDR2 SQSDAQ. This CDR3 region has 14 residues. V was trimmed by 10 bases and J by 9 bases, leaving 24 bases between them. The CDR3 loop is CANNPTGASTCYTF. Written as DNA, the CDR3 is TGTGCCAACAACCCCACGGGAGCCAGTACTTGCTACACCTTC. Full variable domain (remainder filled in from reference TRBV7-4 and TRBJ1-2): GAGVSQSPRYKVAKRGRDVALRCDSISGHVTLYWYRQTLGQGSEVLTYSQSDAQRDKSGRPSGRFSAERPERSVSTLKIQRTEQGDSAVYLCANNPTGASTCYTFGSGTRLTVV.

As for this clonotype: One end of the junction varies from germline; a read error may be responsible. The V call is TRBV5-1, the J call TRBJ2-5; D possibly corresponds to TRBD1 (6 bases). CDR1 and CDR2 from the germline V gene are SGHRS and YFSETQ. CDR3 length: 15 residues. CDR3 bases: TGTGCCAGCAGCCAAGAAACAGGGACCCGAGAGACCCAGTACTTC. Its translation is CASSQETGTRETQYF.

Remarks on this clonotype: An end of the junction differs from the germline gene, which may be a read error. The rearrangement joins TRBV9 to TRBJ1-5; 8 bases agree with TRBD1. CDR1 is SGDLS and CDR2 is YYNGEE in the germline V gene. The CDR3 consists of 14 residues. The chain's CDR3 is CASSQGTGNQPQHF. The CDR3 DNA reads TGCGCCAGCAGCCAAGGGACAGGTAATCAGCCCCAGCATTTT.

This clonotype was seen repeatedly, ten times or more. The chain couples TRBV20-1 to TRBJ2-5; no clear D. This CDR3 contains 12 residues. The germline gives CDR1 DFQATT, CDR2 SNEGSKA (reference sequence). Trimming removed 0 bases from V and 9 bases from J, with 11 bases in between. The CDR3 reads CSARDTAMPQYF. CDR3 in DNA: TGCAGTGCTAGAGACACAGCCATGCCCCAGTACTTC.

The count of this clonotype is one. The genes are TRBV7-9 and TRBJ2-7, with D perhaps given as TRBD1 or TRBD2 (6 bases each). Germline assignment: CDR1 SEHNR and CDR2 FQNEAQ (reference sequence). CDR3 length equals 16 residues. Trimming took off 5 bases at V and 1 base at J, with 18 bases between the two ends. DNA for the CDR3: TGTGCCAGCAGCCCAAGAGGGGGACTCGGGTCCTACGAGCAGTACTTC. Translation gives CASSPRGGLGSYEQYF.

V and J are TRBV20-1 and TRBJ2-5; D gene uncertain. The CDR3 loop spans 12 amino acids. Per the germline V gene, CDR1 is DFQATT and CDR2 is SNEGSKA (reference sequence). Trimming removed 4 bases from V and 5 bases from J, with 11 bases in between. In nucleotides, the CDR3 is TGCAGTGCTACAAACCCCTCCGAGACCCAGTACTTC. Translating it yields CSATNPSETQYF.

Concerning this clonotype: One junction end does not reproduce the germline sequence, and a read error may be involved. The chain carries TRBV7-9 and TRBJ2-1; 8 bases match TRBD2. The germline CDR1 and CDR2 sequences are SEHNR and FQNEAQ (reference sequence). The CDR3 runs 14 residues. The CDR3 sequence: CASSWCGGLNAQFF. CDR3 sequence (DNA): TGCGCCAGCAGCTGGTGCGGGGGGCTTAATGCGCAGTTCTTC. Filled out from reference TRBV7-9 and TRBJ2-1, the complete variable domain reads DTGVSQNPRHKITKRGQNVTFRCDPISEHNRLYWYRQTLGQGPEFLTYFQNEAQLEKSRLLSDRFSAERPKGSFSTLEIQRTEQGDSAMYLCASSWCGGLNAQFFGPGTRLTVL.

This clonotype was counted at least ten times. The V call is TRBV15, the J call TRBJ2-7; possibly TRBD2 for D (6 bases). There are 14 residues in the CDR3. Germline loops: CDR1 LNHNV, CDR2 YYDKDF (reference sequence). V was cut by 0 bases and J by 7 bases, with 13 bases left in between. The CDR3 nucleotides are TGTGCCACCAGCAGAGACGGCGGGGCTCGGGAGCAGTACTTC. The encoded protein is CATSRDGGAREQYF.

This clonotype was counted at least ten times. V and J are TRBV7-9 and TRBJ2-5; 8 bases are shared with TRBD1. CDR1 and CDR2 from the germline V gene are SEHNR and FQNEAQ (reference sequence). V was pared by 5 bases and J by 0 bases, with 14 bases of the junction left unmatched. The CDR3 runs 18 residues. The CDR3 here is CASSRGQGSAWYQETQYF. CDR3 in DNA: TGTGCCAGCAGCCGCGGACAGGGCTCCGCTTGGTACCAAGAGACCCAGTACTTC.

The gene calls are TRBV20-1 and TRBJ1-6; perhaps TRBD1 as D (6 bases). This CDR3 has 16 residues. V shed 3 bases and J shed 5 bases, with 17 bases lying between them. Per the germline V gene, CDR1 is DFQATT and CDR2 is SNEGSKA (reference sequence). The CDR3 sequence is CSASGGTRPHNSPLHF. The CDR3 bases are TGCAGTGCTAGTGGCGGGACACGGCCCCATAATTCACCCCTCCACTTT.

The rearrangement joins TRBV11-2 to TRBJ1-1; tentatively, D is TRBD1 (5 bases). This CDR3 contains 14 residues. Trimming removed 3 bases at V and 4 bases at J, with 12 bases between. The germline V gene encodes CDR1 SGHAT and CDR2 FQNNGV. The CDR3 region is CASSLVAQGTEAFF. DNA for the CDR3: TGTGCCAGCAGCTTGGTAGCGCAGGGCACTGAAGCTTTCTTT.

This clonotype occurred many times. The rearrangement joins TRBV7-9 to TRBJ2-7, with no clear D. V lost 3 bases and J 2 bases, leaving 11 bases between the germline ends. CDR3 length: 14 amino acids. In germline, CDR1 is SEHNR, CDR2 FQNEAQ (reference sequence). CDR3 nucleotides: TGTGCCAGCAGCTTGGCTGCCAGCACCTACGAGCAGTACTTC. As protein: CASSLAASTYEQYF.

In its sample, this clonotype was seen once. A junction end diverges from the germline sequence, so it may reflect a read error. The V gene is TRBV20-1, the J gene TRBJ1-6, with TRBD1 as a possible D gene (6 bases). The germline gives CDR1 DFQATT, CDR2 SNEGSKA (reference sequence). The CDR3 totals 15 residues. CDR3 sequence reads: CSARAGANSYSPLHF. The DNA for the CDR3 is TGCAGTGCTAGAGCGGGGGCAAACTCCTATTCGCCCCTCCACTTT.

On this clonotype: One junction end does not reproduce the germline sequence, and a read error may be involved. V usage is TRBV2 and J usage is TRBJ2-7; perhaps TRBD2 as D (6 bases). This CDR3 has 13 amino acids. Looked up from germline, CDR1 is SNHLY and CDR2 is FYNNEI. Here the CDR3 DNA reads TGTGCCAGCAGTGGGGGCCGGGGGAATGAAAAACTGTTC. The encoded protein is CASSGGRGNEKLF.

This sequence joins TRBV20-1 and TRBJ1-5, with 9 bases fitting TRBD1. V shed 6 bases, J shed 11 bases, and the junction held 11 bases outside the gene matches. CDR3 size: 13 residues. CDR1 is DFQATT and CDR2 is SNEGSKA in the germline V gene (reference sequence). The CDR3 region has the DNA TGCAGTGCCCGGGACAGGGTGGGGGAGACCCAGCATTTT. It translates to CSARDRVGETQHF.

This chain links TRBV2 with TRBJ1-2; D possibly corresponds to TRBD1 (6 bases). The CDR3 runs to 14 residues. CDR1 and CDR2 (germline): SNHLY, FYNNEI. The ends were cut back, 2 bases at V and 5 bases at J, with 12 bases in the middle. The CDR3 reads CASSELRTAYGYTF. DNA of the CDR3: TGTGCCAGCAGTGAACTCAGGACAGCATATGGCTACACCTTC.